This TCR beta chain comes out of a study of Ad26.COV2.S vaccination and SARS-CoV-2 variants. Described treatment: roughly 19 received Ad26.COV2.S at low or high dose, single or two shots; about five received placebo; per-sample allocation not given. Sampling happened 63 days after the first vaccine or placebo injection. Generated by immunoSEQ multiplex PCR, the TCRdb table keeps only in-frame clones and is missing some. The sample contains around 350,000 clones, about 88% of which appear only once. V was shortened by 0 bases and J by 14 bases, with 14 bases between the two germline ends. Germline CDR1 is LNHNV and CDR2 is YYDKDF (reference sequence). The length of the CDR3 is 13 residues. Overall study findings and caveats: Post-vaccination breadth of spike-specific CD8+ and CD4+ T cell responses was reportedly substantial.

A word on this clone: Its antigen remains unknown.

V is TRBV15 and J is TRBJ2-1; the D is unclear. The TCR was taken from a person aged 18-60 years who received the Ad26.COV2.S COVID-19 vaccine or a placebo. The sequencing here drew on peripheral blood, taken in a trial of Ad26.COV2.S vaccine versus placebo. The CDR3 DNA follows: TGTGCCACCAGCAGAGATCGCGGTCTGGGGAAGTTCTTC. Amino acids: CATSRDRGLGKFF.